This T cell receptor beta chain was captured by sequencing in a study of Ad26.COV2.S vaccination and SARS-CoV-2 variants. Looking at the study overall: Donor was one of the participants in the Ad26.COV2.S arm of the COV1001 trial.

This clone has just a few counts. Its specificity is not known. Clones were read by immunoSEQ multiplex PCR, and TCRdb kept only the in-frame ones, dropping some. The repertoire consists of fewer than 500,000 clones, with roughly 88% occurring once and the leading ten covering roughly 4.3%. The V gene's germline CDR1 is SGHTA and CDR2 FQGNSA. The germline V and J ends were trimmed by 3 bases and 0 bases, with 6 bases remaining between them. The length of the CDR3 is 14 residues. Documented treatment: around 19 received Ad26.COV2.S at low or high dose, single or two shots; several received placebo; per-sample allocation not given. Sampling was performed 63 days after the first vaccine or placebo injection. At a Boston site, the person donating was an adult of 18-55 years. Broader study findings: Reports say spike-specific CD8+ and CD4+ T cell responses covered substantial breadth after vaccination. Vaccinees showed greater spike-specific TCR breadth than placebo recipients.

The chain employs TRBV7-2 and TRBJ1-3, with D hard to call. The input for sequencing was peripheral blood, taken in a trial of Ad26.COV2.S vaccine versus placebo. The sequence was collected from a person aged 18-65 years who received the Ad26.COV2.S COVID-19 vaccine or a placebo. CDR3 region: CASSFVGSGNTIYF. In DNA, the CDR3 is TGTGCCAGCAGCTTTGTGGGCTCTGGAAACACCATATATTTT.